In its sample, the clone carrying this TCR beta chain was seen many times. Antigen: not known. The data stem from a study of blood T cells in healthy people across ages. Trimming removed 5 bases from V and 5 bases from J; junction bases left unmatched: 8. Per the germline V gene, CDR1 is MGHDK and CDR2 is SYGVNS. The CDR3 is 15 residues long. A second about 7 to 11 cycle PCR used barcoded and J-beta primers. The authors tagged each cDNA molecule using a template-switch adaptor with 12 random nucleotides. TCRdb analysed the 5' RACE reads with MiXCR anew, one entry per CDR3 protein. The sample consists of about 620,000 distinct CDR3 sequences, around a fifth of them appearing once. Samples each had at least 5.5 micrograms of total RNA extracted. Notes on the study in general: It was the long-lived donors that had more naive CD4+ cells and higher diversity than aged donors.

This receptor was identified in a man between 65 and 85 years old in good health. J is TRBJ2-2 and V is TRBV25-1; 7 bases line up with TRBD1. Sequencing was performed on blood. The CDR3 loop is CASSHLTGSTGELFF. CDR3 DNA: TGTGCCAGCAGTCACCTGACAGGGAGTACCGGGGAGCTGTTTTTT.